The 15 T cell receptor beta chains presented below share a single source sample, sequenced in a study of blood T cell repertoires in COVID-19 (TCRdb year 2020). The method behind the library was the immunoSEQ multiplex PCR assay. TCRdb obtained this table from immuneACCESS and retained in-frame rearrangements with V and J assigned. These tables miss some clones; where compared with another copy, unresolved V genes account for less than half of the shortfall, and the remainder is unexplained. This sample is represented by approximately 40,000 clones; approximately 86% of them were singletons. 23% of the sample comes from the top ten. Material for sequencing was peripheral blood. The receptors here all came from an elderly woman in a cohort sampled during active or convalescent COVID-19.

The V and J genes are TRBV11-2 and TRBJ2-3; weak D call: TRBD1 (6 bases). Trimming left V 5 bases short and J 0 bases short, with 15 bases between. The CDR3 loop spans 16 amino acids. CDR1 SGHAT and CDR2 FQNNGV come from the germline V gene. The CDR3 coding sequence is TGTGCCAGCAGCCCCTTATTACAGGGTAGCACAGATACGCAGTATTTT. Protein: CASSPLLQGSTDTQYF. The whole variable domain, filled in from reference TRBV11-2 and TRBJ2-3, reads EAGVAQSPRYKIIEKRQSVAFWCNPISGHATLYWYQQILGQGPKLLIQFQNNGVVDDSQLPKDRFSAERLKGVDSTLKIQPAKLEDSAVYLCASSPLLQGSTDTQYFGPGTRLTVL.

The chain combines TRBV5-1 with TRBJ1-1; tentatively, D is TRBD1 (5 bases). The CDR3 has 15 residues. The germline CDR1 and CDR2 sequences are SGHRS and YFSETQ. With 2 bases removed from V and 5 bases from J, the gap between germline ends came to 16 bases. The CDR3 region has the DNA TGCGCCAGCAGCTTTACAGGCACTTCTTCGACTGAAGCTTTCTTT. As protein: CASSFTGTSSTEAFF.

This chain joins TRBV28 and TRBJ2-1; 13 bases fit TRBD2. Per germline, CDR1 MDHEN and CDR2 SYDVKM. Trimming cost V 3 bases and J 8 bases; bases outside gene matches: 4. CDR3 length equals 15 residues. The CDR3 here is CASSLTSGGTHEQFF. CDR3 DNA sequence: TGTGCCAGCAGTTTGACTAGCGGGGGGACGCATGAGCAGTTCTTC.

The chain uses TRBV11-3 and TRBJ1-1; 10 nucleotides agree with TRBD1. Trimming removed 4 bases from V and 13 bases from J; junction bases left unmatched: 9. CDR1 and CDR2 from the germline V gene are SGHNT and YENEEA. The CDR3 covers 13 residues. The DNA for the CDR3 is TGTGCCAGCAGCTCACCCGGGACAGGGGTTGTTTTCTTT. This translates into CASSSPGTGVVFF.

V is TRBV27 and J is TRBJ2-7; TRBD1 is a possible D gene (6 bases). Trimming took off 1 base at V and 2 bases at J, with 12 bases between the two ends. The CDR3 has 15 residues. The germline gives CDR1 MNHEY, CDR2 SMNVEV (reference sequence). DNA for the CDR3: TGTGCCAGCAGTTTATTGGGCAGGGGCGCCTACGAGCAGTACTTC. It yields the protein CASSLLGRGAYEQYF.

The chain carries TRBV5-1 and TRBJ1-2, with D maybe TRBD1 (5 bases). CDR1 and CDR2 from the germline V gene are SGHRS and YFSETQ. The CDR3 is made up of 13 amino acids. Between the trimmed V and J ends, which lost 0 bases and 2 bases, there was a span of 5 bases. The CDR3 spells CASSLGQNYGYTF. In DNA form, the CDR3 reads TGCGCCAGCAGCTTGGGACAGAACTATGGCTACACCTTC.

The V gene is TRBV7-2, the J gene TRBJ1-2; no reliable D call. Germline-derived CDR1 and CDR2 are SGHTA and FQGNSA. This CDR3 is 13 amino acids long. The V end was cut by 1 base, the J end by 5 bases, with 8 bases between. This chain's CDR3 is CASSLGTEYGYTF. The CDR3 region has the DNA TGTGCCAGCAGCTTAGGTACAGAGTATGGCTACACCTTC.

The chain links TRBV30 to TRBJ1-1, with a possible D match to TRBD1 (5 bases). Germline V gene data show CDR1 as GTSNPN and CDR2 as SVGIG (reference sequence). The CDR3 sequence is 13 residues long. V was pared by 3 bases and J by 4 bases, with 12 bases between. CDR3 protein: CAWRRGFGTEAFF. DNA of the CDR3: TGTGCCTGGAGGCGGGGGTTCGGCACTGAAGCTTTCTTT.

The rearrangement uses TRBV30 and TRBJ2-4; 10 bases are shared with TRBD1. CDR3 size: 12 residues. The V segment lost 1 base and the J segment 15 bases; nucleotides outside the gene matches: 6. Per the germline V gene, CDR1 is GTSNPN and CDR2 is SVGIG (reference sequence). The CDR3 region is CAWSAGTGVGYF. The CDR3, as DNA: TGTGCCTGGAGTGCCGGGACAGGGGTAGGGTACTTC.

This chain links TRBV24-1 with TRBJ2-3, with a possible D match to TRBD2 (6 bases). This CDR3 has 16 residues. Trimming left V 4 bases short and J 5 bases short, with 18 bases between. The germline V gene encodes CDR1 KGHDR and CDR2 SFDVKD. CDR3 sequence reads: CATSDLASARGDTQYF. The DNA for the CDR3 is TGTGCCACCAGTGACCTCGCTAGCGCCCGCGGAGATACGCAGTATTTT.

This clone was observed a single time. This sequence joins TRBV5-5 and TRBJ2-5; D is possibly TRBD1 (6 bases). Trimming removed 4 bases from V and 1 base from J, with 14 bases in between. The CDR3 has 15 residues. Germline V lookup: CDR1 SGHKS, CDR2 YYEKEE (reference sequence). The CDR3 here is CASSDTGRGQETQYF. Here the CDR3 DNA reads TGTGCCAGCAGCGATACAGGGCGCGGCCAAGAGACCCAGTACTTC. Looking up the rest from reference TRBV5-5 and TRBJ2-5 gives the full variable domain: DAGVTQSPTHLIKTRGQQVTLRCSPISGHKSVSWYQQVLGQGPQFIFQYYEKEERGRGNFPDRFSARQFPNYSSELNVNALLLGDSALYLCASSDTGRGQETQYFGPGTRLLVL.

CDR3: CASSIRGGQGPHTF. The DNA for the CDR3 is TGTGCCAGCAGCATAAGGGGGGGACAGGGCCCCCACACCTTC. The chain combines TRBV7-9 with TRBJ1-2, with 9 bases fitting TRBD1. In germline, CDR1 is SEHNR, CDR2 FQNEAQ (reference sequence). This CDR3 spans 14 amino acids. The junction had 13 bases not matched to a gene; V was cut back by 5 bases and J by 12 bases.

The chain recombines TRBV13 with TRBJ1-1; tentatively, D is TRBD1 (6 bases). V lost 4 bases and J 0 bases, leaving 9 bases between the germline ends. The germline CDR1 and CDR2 sequences are PRHDT and FYEKMQ (reference sequence). The CDR3 has 14 amino acids. CDR3 residues: CASSSTGMNTEAFF. In nucleotides, the CDR3 is TGTGCCAGCAGCTCGACAGGTATGAACACTGAAGCTTTCTTT. Together with reference TRBV13 and TRBJ1-1, the CDR3 gives the full variable domain: AAGVIQSPRHLIKEKRETATLKCYPIPRHDTVYWYQQGPGQDPQFLISFYEKMQSDKGSIPDRFSAQQFSDYHSELNMSSLELGDSALYFCASSSTGMNTEAFFGQGTRLTVV.

The chain combines TRBV28 with TRBJ1-3; weak D call: TRBD1 (5 bases). V was cut by 2 bases and J by 4 bases, with 9 bases left in between. From germline, CDR1 is MDHEN and CDR2 SYDVKM. The CDR3 runs to 14 residues. CDR3 protein: CASSLGGKGNTIYF. CDR3 sequence (DNA): TGTGCCAGCAGTTTAGGGGGGAAGGGAAACACCATATATTTT.

This chain joins TRBV10-3 and TRBJ1-1, with TRBD1 matching 9 bases. The ends lost 2 bases at V and 5 bases at J; junction bases unmatched: 3. The germline gives CDR1 ENHRY, CDR2 SYGVKD. The length of the CDR3 is 14 residues. The CDR3 sequence: CAISETGGWTEAFF. DNA for the CDR3: TGTGCCATCAGTGAGACAGGGGGCTGGACTGAAGCTTTCTTT.